The T cell receptor (beta chain) under discussion was sequenced for a study of cytomegalovirus exposure and HLA in healthy donors (TCRdb year 2017). Study-wide context: According to a later analysis, the approximately 130 validation repertoires were produced on the same platform as the roughly 700 repertoires of the first cohort. The study aimed to test whether cataloging public T cell receptors could reveal signatures of past pathogen exposure. Besides the first cohort of hundreds of subjects, a separate validation cohort made up of over 100 different subjects was used. To predict cytomegalovirus infection status, the study combined high-throughput TCR immunosequencing, statistical association of individual TCRs with disease status, and machine learning.

Details on this clone: The specificity of this receptor is unknown. One base away there is no much larger clone; base qualities are not given.

The germline V gene yields SGHRS for CDR1 and YFSETQ for CDR2. The CDR3 has 14 amino acids, counting the end cysteine and phenylalanine. Only the CDR3 DNA stays, 42 bases, in frame from base 1. V and J lose 4 bases and 2 bases, and a span of 12 bases separates them. Library method: the immunoSEQ multiplex PCR assay. For the original study's pipeline: A statistical classification framework was built for diagnosing cytomegalovirus status from the catalog of TCR beta chain sequences. TCRdb limited this immuneACCESS table to in-frame rearrangements with V and J called. A share of clones is missing; checked studies link under half to unresolved V genes, and the rest is unexplained. The V and J calls and clone size come from that table; D and trimming were worked out from the DNA. The sample table holds approximately 120,000 clones, of which about 91% were seen once. Of the sample, approximately 1% falls within the top ten clones.

What the research found in general, with its limitations: Three of the identified cytomegalovirus-associated TCR beta chains were confirmed in vitro to be specific for cytomegalovirus antigens. It was suggested by the authors that the approach could potentially be generalized to other disease states and immunological phenotypes. Cytomegalovirus status was reported to be diagnosed by the classifier with high specificity and sensitivity in both the original and validation cohorts. A later analysis had no HLA typing for the validation cohort, so co-occurrence there was scored across all 110 or so repertoires. Across donors, most TCR sequences were observed very rarely, whereas some public TCRs were present in many individuals. In a later analysis, TCRs clustered in the first cohort were found to also tend to co-occur in the roughly 120 validation repertoires, with 90% to 95% of cluster scores above 0. The study listed 150 to 200 TCR beta chains as associated with cytomegalovirus.

The donors were included in the validation cohort of approximately 130 subjects, a group kept apart from the roughly 730-subject first cohort. Sequencing was performed on PBMCs. Here the chain combines TRBV5-1 and TRBJ1-1; the D gene is perhaps TRBD1, on 5 matching bases. This receptor was identified in a woman aged 18-30 years in good health and CMV-seronegative. The nucleotides read TGCGCCAGCAGCAGTGACAGTGTCAACACTGAAGCTTTCTTT. Its protein reads: CASSSDSVNTEAFF.